These 17 T cell receptor beta chains came from one sample sequenced in a study of cytomegalovirus exposure and HLA in healthy donors. Researchers ran the PCR with 60 Vbeta and 13 Jbeta primers. Only in-frame clones appear in the TCRdb table, and some are missing; sequencing was by immunoSEQ multiplex PCR. The sample records about 160,000 clones, approximately 80% being singletons. Sequenced: PBMCs. These receptors were collected from a man aged 25 to 40 in good health and CMV-seropositive.

The chain couples TRBV19 to TRBJ2-4; D might be TRBD1 (6 bases). The germline V gene encodes CDR1 LNHDA and CDR2 SQIVND (reference sequence). This CDR3 is 14 amino acids long. The V end lost 5 bases, the J end lost 2 bases, and 10 bases lay between the germline ends. The CDR3 protein is CASSPQGSKNIQYF. The CDR3, as DNA: TGTGCCAGTAGTCCCCAGGGGTCCAAAAACATTCAGTACTTC. The full variable domain, with the rest looked up from reference TRBV19 and TRBJ2-4, is DGGITQSPKYLFRKEGQNVTLSCEQNLNHDAMYWYRQDPGQGLRLIYYSQIVNDFQKGDIAEGYSVSREKKESFPLTVTSAQKNPTAFYLCASSPQGSKNIQYFGAGTRLSVL.

This chain uses TRBV4-1 with TRBJ2-7; the D gene is possibly TRBD2 (6 bases). Germline lookup yields CDR1 MGHRA and CDR2 YSYEKL. Trimming cost V 4 bases and J 5 bases, with 12 bases left between them. The CDR3 extends over 13 amino acids. This CDR3 is CASSLSPGDEQYF. The CDR3 DNA reads as TGCGCCAGCAGCCTGTCCCCGGGGGACGAGCAGTACTTC.

The V and J genes are TRBV7-6 and TRBJ1-3; D remains ambiguous. Trimming removed 4 bases at V and 4 bases at J, with 17 bases between. This CDR3 is built from 16 residues. Per the germline V gene, CDR1 is SGHVS and CDR2 is FNYEAQ. CDR3 DNA: TGTGCCAGCAGCTACGACGCTTCGGAGTCCGGAAACACCATATATTTT. It codes for CASSYDASESGNTIYF. The full variable domain, in which reference TRBV7-6 and TRBJ1-3 provide the parts outside the CDR3, is GAGVSQSPRYKVTKRGQDVALRCDPISGHVSLYWYRQALGQGPEFLTYFNYEAQQDKSGLPNDRFSAERPEGSISTLTIQRTEQRDSAMYRCASSYDASESGNTIYFGEGSWLTVV.

V and J are TRBV5-1 and TRBJ2-7, with TRBD2 identical over 11 bases. CDR3 length: 17 residues. CDR1 and CDR2 (germline): SGHRS, YFSETQ. Losses at the gene ends were 4 bases for V and 5 bases for J; bases not matched to a gene: 14. The CDR3 spells CASSPGTSGAPVDEQYF. DNA for the CDR3: TGCGCCAGCAGCCCCGGGACTAGCGGTGCGCCGGTCGACGAGCAGTACTTC.

The chain combines TRBV7-2 with TRBJ2-5; a weak D match, TRBD1 (5 bases). The CDR3 covers 15 residues. Trimming pared 4 bases from V and 5 bases from J, leaving 17 bases between. Germline V gene lookup returns CDR1 SGHTA and CDR2 FQGNSA. The CDR3 sequence: CASSSRVDYGETQYF. The CDR3 bases are TGTGCCAGCAGCTCCAGGGTGGATTATGGGGAGACCCAGTACTTC. Complete variable domain (other parts from reference TRBV7-2 and TRBJ2-5): GAGVSQSPSNKVTEKGKDVELRCDPISGHTALYWYRQSLGQGLEFLIYFQGNSAPDKSGLPSDRFSAERTGGSVSTLTIQRTQQEDSAVYLCASSSRVDYGETQYFGPGTRLLVL.

V gene TRBV9 combines with J gene TRBJ2-7, with a tentative D call TRBD2 (6 bases). The CDR3 length is 14 residues. V was clipped by 4 bases and J by 6 bases, with 17 bases between them. Germline V gene sequence: CDR1 SGDLS, CDR2 YYNGEE. The CDR3 coding sequence is TGTGCCAGCAGCCCGGGGGTCTATGAGGGCGAGCAGTACTTC. The encoded protein is CASSPGVYEGEQYF. The whole variable domain, filled in from reference TRBV9 and TRBJ2-7, reads DSGVTQTPKHLITATGQRVTLRCSPRSGDLSVYWYQQSLDQGLQFLIQYYNGEERAKGNILERFSAQQFPDLHSELNLSSLELGDSALYFCASSPGVYEGEQYFGPGTRLTVT.

This clone was detected only once. V gene TRBV7-9 combines with J gene TRBJ2-7; 7 bases are a match to TRBD1. CDR1 is SEHNR, CDR2 FQNEAQ, per germline (reference sequence). The CDR3 covers 16 residues. The V gene end was trimmed by 1 base and the J gene end by 0 bases; junction bases not matched to a gene: 6. The CDR3 DNA follows: TGTGCCAGCAGCTTAGGACAGGGCTCGAGCTCCTACGAGCAGTACTTC. This encodes CASSLGQGSSSYEQYF.

This clone was seen only a few times. The chain couples TRBV7-8 to TRBJ1-5; D is ambiguous. Germline CDR1 is SGHVS and CDR2 is FQNEAQ. V shed 4 bases and J shed 9 bases, with 13 bases lying between them. The CDR3 is made up of 13 amino acids. The CDR3 reads CASSSVGAMPQHF. CDR3 bases: TGTGCCAGCAGCTCTGTCGGTGCGATGCCCCAGCATTTT.

This clone was counted between two and nine times. This CDR3 is CASRRVFAGVQETQYF. In DNA, the CDR3 is TGCGCCAGCAGGCGCGTTTTCGCGGGGGTACAAGAGACCCAGTACTTC. V gene TRBV5-1 combines with J gene TRBJ2-5, with TRBD2 identical over 7 bases. The CDR3 sequence is 16 residues long. The V segment lost 5 bases and the J segment 2 bases; nucleotides outside the gene matches: 12. Germline-derived CDR1 and CDR2 are SGHRS and YFSETQ.

This chain links TRBV29-1 with TRBJ1-1; D remains unclear. V was shortened by 1 base and J by 1 base, with 4 bases between the two germline ends. Per germline, CDR1 SQVTM and CDR2 ANQGSEA. CDR3 length equals 12 residues. CDR3 in amino acids: CSVEGANTEAFF. The CDR3 region has the DNA TGCAGCGTTGAAGGGGCGAACACTGAAGCTTTCTTT.

The rearrangement uses TRBV28 and TRBJ1-4; D might be TRBD1 (5 bases). V lost 3 bases and J 2 bases, leaving 7 bases between the germline ends. Germline V gene data show CDR1 as MDHEN and CDR2 as SYDVKM. There are 14 residues in the CDR3. The CDR3 loop reads CASSFGGTNEKLFF. The CDR3 DNA is TGTGCCAGCAGTTTTGGGGGGACTAATGAAAAACTGTTTTTT.

The V gene is TRBV2, the J gene TRBJ1-4, with a weak D call TRBD1 (5 bases). Trimming took off 8 bases at V and 8 bases at J, with 12 bases between the two ends. Germline lookup yields CDR1 SNHLY and CDR2 FYNNEI. The CDR3 is 12 amino acids. Here the CDR3 reads CASGEGYEKLFF. DNA of the CDR3: TGTGCCAGCGGGGAGGGGTACGAAAAACTGTTTTTT. The variable domain in full, completed from reference TRBV2 and TRBJ1-4, reads EPEVTQTPSHQVTQMGQEVILRCVPISNHLYFYWYRQILGQKVEFLVSFYNNEISEKSEIFDDQFSVERPDGSNFTLKIRSTKLEDSAMYFCASGEGYEKLFFGSGTQLSVL.

The chain uses TRBV6-5 and TRBJ2-7; D gene uncertain. V was shortened by 0 bases and J by 5 bases, with 11 bases between the two germline ends. The CDR3 runs to 14 residues. Germline values: CDR1 MNHEY, CDR2 SVGAGI. The CDR3 here is CASSYSVGADEQYF. CDR3 nucleotide sequence: TGTGCCAGCAGTTACTCGGTGGGTGCGGACGAGCAGTACTTC.

The V call is TRBV9, the J call TRBJ1-6, with 8 positions matching TRBD1. Germline V gene sequence: CDR1 SGDLS, CDR2 YYNGEE. The length of the CDR3 is 16 residues. Trimming at V came to 3 bases and at J to 2 bases, leaving 4 bases not matched to a gene. The CDR3 DNA is TGTGCCAGCAGCGCAGGACAGGGCCCCTATAATTCACCCCTCCACTTT. This translates into CASSAGQGPYNSPLHF. Looking up the rest from reference TRBV9 and TRBJ1-6 gives the full variable domain: DSGVTQTPKHLITATGQRVTLRCSPRSGDLSVYWYQQSLDQGLQFLIQYYNGEERAKGNILERFSAQQFPDLHSELNLSSLELGDSALYFCASSAGQGPYNSPLHFGNGTRLTVT.

The chain carries TRBV10-3 and TRBJ2-7; TRBD1 matches at 11 bases. Germline V CDR1 and CDR2: ENHRY, SYGVKD. The CDR3 runs 16 residues. The V gene end was trimmed by 2 bases and the J gene end by 4 bases; junction bases not matched to a gene: 7. The CDR3: CAISEEPGQGEYEQYF. The CDR3 nucleotides are TGTGCCATCAGTGAGGAACCGGGACAGGGGGAGTACGAGCAGTACTTC.

The rearrangement links TRBV7-2 to TRBJ1-5, with D maybe TRBD1 (6 bases). CDR1 SGHTA and CDR2 FQGNSA come from the germline V gene. There are 16 residues in the CDR3. Trimming removed 1 base at V and 3 bases at J, with 13 bases between. CDR3 loop: CASSLVGTGHNQPQHF. The DNA for the CDR3 is TGTGCCAGCAGCTTAGTAGGAACAGGGCACAATCAGCCCCAGCATTTT.

V gene TRBV19 combines with J gene TRBJ1-4; tentatively, D is TRBD1 (5 bases). The CDR3 contains 15 residues. Trimming took off 6 bases at V and 8 bases at J, with 19 bases between the two ends. From germline, CDR1 is LNHDA and CDR2 SQIVND (reference sequence). Written as DNA, the CDR3 is TGTGCCAGTAGCCCGGGACTCACGGCGGGAGAAAAACTGTTTTTT. Translating gives CASSPGLTAGEKLFF.